Sequencing of this TCR beta chain was carried out in a study of shared clonotypes between healthy human individuals. Study-level points and caveats: It was the few donors that limited the genetic and exposure-history diversity represented.

Memory CD4+ cells were the fraction left after CD45RA+ naive selection. Comments on this clone: What it binds is unknown.

Sequencing used immunoSEQ multiplex PCR; TCRdb keeps in-frame clones, though not all of them. The table lists some 1 million clones, approximately 76% of them singletons. The receptor comes from a man between 18 and 35 years old in good health. The sample comprised memory CD4+ T cells sorted from blood. As to subset: CD45RA-negative fraction.

CDR3 DNA sequence: TGTGCCAGCAGTTTCGGACAGGGCGGCTACACCTTC. It is translated as CASSFGQGGYTF. The chain employs TRBV27 and TRBJ1-2; the match to TRBD1 covers 8 bases. This CDR3 region has 12 residues. Germline CDR1 and CDR2: MNHEY and SMNVEV (reference sequence). V was clipped by 3 bases and J by 8 bases; unmatched bases: 2.